This T cell receptor (beta chain) derives from a study of PD-1 blockade in classical Hodgkin lymphoma. Assay: immunoSEQ multiplex PCR; the TCRdb copy retains only in-frame clones and omits some. The sample shows 75,000 to 100,000 clones, roughly four fifths of them seen only once. This clone was observed a few times. As yet, its antigen is unknown. Each patient experienced a relapse that followed autologous stem cell transplantation, and brentuximab vedotin exposure varied. The patients, who had relapsed/refractory classical Hodgkin lymphoma, achieved best responses of complete response, partial response or progressive disease. Whole-study results and caveats: Exclusion was the outcome for patients who began nivolumab under 1 year after ASCT.

This CDR3 has 15 amino acids. Losses at the gene ends were 1 base for V and 8 bases for J; bases not matched to a gene: 6. Germline CDR1 is LNHNV and CDR2 is YYDKDF (reference sequence). The receptor was derived from a human donor with classical Hodgkin lymphoma. The sample consisted of peripheral blood mononuclear cells (PBMCs), taken before the second cycle of nivolumab. The chain couples TRBV15 to TRBJ2-1, with 9 bases identical to TRBD1. The CDR3, as DNA: TGTGCCACCAGCAGAGTAACAGGGGGCTGGGATGAGCAGTTCTTC. It encodes CATSRVTGGWDEQFF.